A single sample gave rise to the 4 T cell receptor beta chains below, sequenced in a study of control samples from healthy donors and cancer patients (dated by TCRdb to the early 2020s). Library preparation was by the immunoSEQ multiplex PCR assay. TCRdb holds this immuneACCESS table with in-frame rearrangements only. Some clones are missing; in checked studies, unresolved V genes explain under half, and the rest has no known cause. The sample table holds roughly 130,000 clones, of which 75% to 95% were seen once. The ten largest clones represent less than 2.5% of the sample. Sequencing was carried out using blood. These receptors came from a man aged 18 to 29 in good health.

The chain uses TRBV7-9 and TRBJ2-7, with D perhaps TRBD1 or TRBD2 (5 bases each). V was shortened by 5 bases and J by 0 bases, with 14 bases between the two germline ends. The V gene's germline CDR1 is SEHNR and CDR2 FQNEAQ (reference sequence). The CDR3 runs to 15 residues. The CDR3 sequence is CASSRTGTSSYEQYF. Written as DNA, the CDR3 is TGTGCCAGCAGCCGAACCGGGACCAGCTCCTACGAGCAGTACTTC.

This chain connects TRBV28 to TRBJ1-2; no firm D call. Germline assignment: CDR1 MDHEN and CDR2 SYDVKM. The germline V and J ends were trimmed by 1 base and 5 bases, with 8 bases remaining between them. The CDR3 is 13 amino acids. The DNA for the CDR3 is TGTGCCAGCAGTTTATCCCCTATTTATGGCTACACCTTC. Its protein product is CASSLSPIYGYTF.

This clone appeared a few times. This chain links TRBV4-1 with TRBJ1-2, with 8 bases fitting TRBD1. The CDR3 totals 20 residues. With 3 bases clipped from V and 0 bases from J, the junction kept 18 bases outside the gene matches. CDR1 and CDR2 (germline): MGHRA, YSYEKL. The CDR3 reads CASSHKMLGQGGYTNYGYTF. The CDR3 bases are TGCGCCAGCAGCCACAAAATGTTAGGACAGGGAGGTTATACTAACTATGGCTACACCTTC.

V gene TRBV9 combines with J gene TRBJ2-3; 9 nucleotides match TRBD2. Germline V lookup: CDR1 SGDLS, CDR2 YYNGEE. V lost 0 bases to trimming and J lost 5 bases; unmatched junction nucleotides: 13. This CDR3 has 18 residues. The CDR3 DNA reads TGTGCCAGCAGCGTAGCCGGAAGAAGCGGGGGGCCGGGAGATACGCAGTATTTT. Residues: CASSVAGRSGGPGDTQYF.